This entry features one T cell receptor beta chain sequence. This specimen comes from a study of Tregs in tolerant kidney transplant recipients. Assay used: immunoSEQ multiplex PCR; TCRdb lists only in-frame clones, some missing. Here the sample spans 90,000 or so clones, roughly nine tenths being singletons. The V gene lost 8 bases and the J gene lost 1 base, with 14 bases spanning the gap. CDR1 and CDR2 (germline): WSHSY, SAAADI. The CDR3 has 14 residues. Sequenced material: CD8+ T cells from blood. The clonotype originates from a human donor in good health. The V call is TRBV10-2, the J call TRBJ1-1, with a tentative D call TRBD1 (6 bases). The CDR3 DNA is TGCGCCAGCCAACGGGACAAAACGAACACTGAAGCTTTCTTT. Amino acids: CASQRDKTNTEAFF.